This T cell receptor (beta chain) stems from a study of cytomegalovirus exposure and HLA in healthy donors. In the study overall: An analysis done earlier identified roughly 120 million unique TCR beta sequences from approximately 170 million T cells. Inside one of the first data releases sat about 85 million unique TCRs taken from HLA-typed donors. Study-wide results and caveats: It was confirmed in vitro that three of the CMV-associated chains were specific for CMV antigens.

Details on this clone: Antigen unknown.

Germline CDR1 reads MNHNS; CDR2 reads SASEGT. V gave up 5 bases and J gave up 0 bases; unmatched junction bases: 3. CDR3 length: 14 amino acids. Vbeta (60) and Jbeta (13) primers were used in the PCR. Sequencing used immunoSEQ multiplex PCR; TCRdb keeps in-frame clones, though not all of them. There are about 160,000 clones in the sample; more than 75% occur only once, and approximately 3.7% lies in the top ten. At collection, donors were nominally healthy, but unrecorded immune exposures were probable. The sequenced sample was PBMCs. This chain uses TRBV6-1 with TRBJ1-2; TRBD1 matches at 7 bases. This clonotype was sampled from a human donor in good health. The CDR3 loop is CASSKGASNYGYTF. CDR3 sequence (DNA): TGTGCCAGCAGTAAGGGGGCGTCTAACTATGGCTACACCTTC.